Reported below is one T cell receptor beta chain. Its target is not known. From 5'RACE with constant-segment primers came TCR alpha and TCR beta cDNA libraries that carried sample barcodes and UMIs. From the 5' RACE reads, TCRdb called clonotypes with MiXCR, one entry per CDR3 protein. This repertoire shows about 68,000 distinct CDR3 sequences, about a sixth found once; its top ten account for around 31%. The data belong to a study of T-cell memory formation after mild COVID-19. Broader study findings: CD4+ contracting clones lay mainly in CM and EM, CD8+ ones in EMRA. Later expanders leaned CD4+, whereas clones that contracted between day 15 and 85 were balanced CD4/CD8. Within pre-infection memory, some responding clones were found, suggesting cross-reactive memory joined.

V shed 6 bases and J shed 3 bases, with 10 bases lying between them. Germline V gives CDR1 KGHDR, CDR2 SFDVKD. The CDR3 extends over 13 amino acids. Specimen: PBMCs or a T cell subset sorted from them (not recorded which). This chain links TRBV24-1 with TRBJ2-5, with D perhaps TRBD1 (6 bases). The receptor comes from an adult woman who had mild COVID-19 (a few samples of this study predate the infection). Cell type and time point are not known. The CDR3 coding sequence is TGTGCCACCAGTCCAACAGGGAAAGAGACCCAGTACTTC. This encodes CATSPTGKETQYF.